This TCR beta chain appears in the sequencing data of a study of intratumoral heterogeneity in liver cancer. Study-level information: The median patient age was roughly 62 years, and most were male. Study-wide results and caveats: RNA-seq estimates of regional tumor-infiltrating lymphocyte burden differences were reportedly confirmed by TCR sequencing. In each patient, region a exceeded region b in unique T-cell expansions.

This clone has just a few counts. Its antigen is currently unknown. Germline assignment: CDR1 MNHNY and CDR2 SVGAGI (reference sequence). The CDR3 contains 14 residues. The V gene lost 4 bases and the J gene lost 6 bases, with 13 bases spanning the gap. Each tumour sample represents a distinct, spatially separated region of the hepatocellular carcinoma nodule. Sampled areas showed no macroscopic evidence of necrosis or hemorrhage. The method was immunoSEQ multiplex PCR; TCRdb's version includes in-frame clones alone and lacks a portion of them. The data hold about 6,200 clones, with approximately 64% observed a single time.

The chain joins TRBV6-6 to TRBJ2-1, with a tentative D call TRBD2 (6 bases). Sequencing used tumor tissue, obtained before any cancer treatment. This receptor was identified in a woman aged 70 to 79 with hepatocellular carcinoma. CDR3 sequence reads: CASSFGGVSNEQFF. The CDR3 nucleotides read TGTGCCAGCAGTTTCGGGGGAGTTAGCAATGAGCAGTTCTTC.